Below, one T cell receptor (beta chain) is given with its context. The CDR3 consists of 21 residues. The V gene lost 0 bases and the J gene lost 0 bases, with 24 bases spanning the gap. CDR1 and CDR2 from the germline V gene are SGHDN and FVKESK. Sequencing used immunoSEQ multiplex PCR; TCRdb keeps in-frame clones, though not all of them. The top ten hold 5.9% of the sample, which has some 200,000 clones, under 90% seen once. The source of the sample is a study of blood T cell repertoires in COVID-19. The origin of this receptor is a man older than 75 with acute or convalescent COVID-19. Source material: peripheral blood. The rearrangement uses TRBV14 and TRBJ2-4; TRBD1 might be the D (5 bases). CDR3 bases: TGTGCCAGCAGCCAAGATCGGGCGAATGACCCAGGGCCCTCAGCCAAAAACATTCAGTACTTC. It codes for CASSQDRANDPGPSAKNIQYF.